This T cell receptor (beta chain) emerged from a study of blood T cell repertoires in COVID-19. Study overall: Acute-phase and convalescent COVID-19 samples originated in the United States, Italy and Spain. Nucleic acid was either cDNA or gDNA, and it came from T cells, B-cell-depleted T cells, or PBMCs.

The CDR3 spans 13 residues. Germline CDR1 KGHDR, CDR2 SFDVKD. With 4 bases removed from V and 2 bases from J, the gap between germline ends came to 5 bases. Original methodology: Amplification of reference gene primers provided the estimated nucleated cell counts. Clones were sequenced by immunoSEQ multiplex PCR, and TCRdb holds only the in-frame ones, with some missing. V and J calls and clone size are copied from that table; D and trimming were computed from the DNA. The data show about 270,000 clones, about 89% seen once. The sequenced sample consisted of peripheral blood. This chain connects TRBV24-1 to TRBJ2-1; D gene uncertain. The origin of this receptor is a man aged 40-49 years with active or convalescent COVID-19. The CDR3 protein is CATSEPAYNEQFF. DNA of the CDR3: TGTGCCACCAGTGAACCAGCCTACAATGAGCAGTTCTTC.